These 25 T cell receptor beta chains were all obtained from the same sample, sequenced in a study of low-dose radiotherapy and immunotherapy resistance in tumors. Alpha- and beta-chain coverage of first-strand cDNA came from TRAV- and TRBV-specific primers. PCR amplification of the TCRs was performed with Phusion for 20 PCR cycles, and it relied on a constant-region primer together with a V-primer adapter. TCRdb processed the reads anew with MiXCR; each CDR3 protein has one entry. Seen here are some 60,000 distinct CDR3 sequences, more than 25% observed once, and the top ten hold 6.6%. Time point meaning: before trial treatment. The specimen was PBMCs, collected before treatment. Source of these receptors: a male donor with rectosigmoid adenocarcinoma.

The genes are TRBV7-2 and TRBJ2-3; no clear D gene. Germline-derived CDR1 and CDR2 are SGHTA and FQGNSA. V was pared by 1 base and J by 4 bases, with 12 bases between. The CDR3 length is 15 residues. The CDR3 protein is CASSLELLTSDTQYF. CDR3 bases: TGTGCCAGCAGCTTAGAGCTGCTTACTTCAGATACGCAGTATTTT.

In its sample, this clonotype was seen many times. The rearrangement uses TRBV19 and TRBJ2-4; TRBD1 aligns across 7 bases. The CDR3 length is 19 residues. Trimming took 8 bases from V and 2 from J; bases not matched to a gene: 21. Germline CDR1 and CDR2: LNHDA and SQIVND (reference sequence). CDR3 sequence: CASGYRGQAGDGTKNIQYF. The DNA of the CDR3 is TGTGCCAGTGGATACAGGGGTCAGGCGGGTGATGGAACCAAAAACATTCAGTACTTC.

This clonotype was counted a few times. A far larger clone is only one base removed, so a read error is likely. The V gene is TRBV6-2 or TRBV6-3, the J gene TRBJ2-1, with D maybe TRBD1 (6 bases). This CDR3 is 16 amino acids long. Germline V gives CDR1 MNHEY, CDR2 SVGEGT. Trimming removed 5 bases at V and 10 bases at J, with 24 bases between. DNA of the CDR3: TGTGCCAGCAGTACCGACCCCGACAGGTCGTCCTACGAGCAGTTCTTC. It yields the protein CASSTDPDRSSYEQFF.

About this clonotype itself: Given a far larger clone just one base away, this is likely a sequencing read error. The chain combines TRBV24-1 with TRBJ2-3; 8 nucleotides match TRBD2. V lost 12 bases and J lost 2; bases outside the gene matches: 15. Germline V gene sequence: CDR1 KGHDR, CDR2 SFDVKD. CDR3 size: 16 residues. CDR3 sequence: CAGSPGSSGFTDTQYF. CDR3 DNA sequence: TGTGCCGGCAGCCCTGGCTCTAGCGGGTTCACAGATACGCAGTATTTT.

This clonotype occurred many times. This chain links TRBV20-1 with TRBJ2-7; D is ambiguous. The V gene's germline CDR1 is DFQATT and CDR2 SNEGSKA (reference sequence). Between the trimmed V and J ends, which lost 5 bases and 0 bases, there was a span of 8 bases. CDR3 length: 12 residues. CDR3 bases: TGCAGTGCTCGGTCAGGCTCCTACGAGCAGTACTTC. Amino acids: CSARSGSYEQYF.

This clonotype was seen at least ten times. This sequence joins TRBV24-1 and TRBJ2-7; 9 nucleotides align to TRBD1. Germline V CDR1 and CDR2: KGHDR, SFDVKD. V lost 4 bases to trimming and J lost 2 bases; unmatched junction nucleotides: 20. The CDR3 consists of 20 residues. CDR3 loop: CATSDLYDPAGTGNPYEQYF. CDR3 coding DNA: TGTGCCACCAGTGACTTATACGACCCGGCCGGGACAGGGAATCCCTACGAGCAGTACTTC.

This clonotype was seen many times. This CDR3 reads CASGPGPQSYEQYF. CDR3 nucleotides: TGTGCCAGTGGCCCGGGACCTCAATCCTACGAGCAGTACTTC. The chain uses TRBV27 and TRBJ2-7, with D tentatively TRBD1 or TRBD2 (5 bases each). There are 14 residues in the CDR3. CDR1 is MNHEY and CDR2 is SMNVEV in the germline V gene (reference sequence). V lost 9 bases and J 1 base, leaving 16 bases between the germline ends.

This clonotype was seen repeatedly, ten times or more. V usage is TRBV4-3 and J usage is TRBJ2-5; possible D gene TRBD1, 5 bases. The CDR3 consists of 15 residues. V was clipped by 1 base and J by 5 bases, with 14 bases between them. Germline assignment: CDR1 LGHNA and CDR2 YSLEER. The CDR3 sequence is CASSQVLGAVETQYF. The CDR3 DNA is TGCGCCAGCAGCCAAGTTTTAGGGGCGGTGGAGACCCAGTACTTC.

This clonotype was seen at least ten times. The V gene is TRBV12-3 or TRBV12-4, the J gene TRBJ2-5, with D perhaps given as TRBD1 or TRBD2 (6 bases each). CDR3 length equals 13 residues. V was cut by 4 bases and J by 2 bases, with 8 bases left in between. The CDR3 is CASSSGAQETQYF. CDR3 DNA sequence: TGTGCCAGCAGTTCGGGGGCTCAAGAGACCCAGTACTTC.

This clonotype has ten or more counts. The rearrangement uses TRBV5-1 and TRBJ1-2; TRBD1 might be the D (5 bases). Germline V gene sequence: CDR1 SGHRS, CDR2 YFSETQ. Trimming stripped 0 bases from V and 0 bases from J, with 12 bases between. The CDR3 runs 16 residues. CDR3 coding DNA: TGCGCCAGCAGCTTGGCCGGGGGGGTAGCTAACTATGGCTACACCTTC. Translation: CASSLAGGVANYGYTF.

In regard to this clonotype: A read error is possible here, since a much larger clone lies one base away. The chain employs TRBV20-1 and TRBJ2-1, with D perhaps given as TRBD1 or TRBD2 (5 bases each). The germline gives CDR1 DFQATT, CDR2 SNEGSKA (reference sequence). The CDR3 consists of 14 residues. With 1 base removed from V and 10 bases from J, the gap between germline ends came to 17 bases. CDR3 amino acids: CSARATGTTREQFF. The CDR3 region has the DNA TGCAGTGCTAGAGCTACCGGGACCACGCGGGAGCAGTTCTTC.

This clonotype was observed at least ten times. The CDR3 protein is CATSSRHVRNTGELFF. Written as DNA, the CDR3 is TGTGCCACCAGCTCTAGACACGTACGGAACACCGGGGAGCTGTTTTTT. The chain has TRBV15 and TRBJ2-2; D remains ambiguous. Germline V gene lookup returns CDR1 LNHNV and CDR2 YYDKDF (reference sequence). The ends were cut back, 5 bases at V and 1 base at J, with 14 bases in the middle. The CDR3 runs 16 residues.

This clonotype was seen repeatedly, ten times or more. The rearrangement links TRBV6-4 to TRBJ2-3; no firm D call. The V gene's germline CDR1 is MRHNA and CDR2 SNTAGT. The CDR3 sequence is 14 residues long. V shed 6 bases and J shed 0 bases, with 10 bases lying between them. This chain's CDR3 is CASSPTGSTDTQYF. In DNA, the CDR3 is TGTGCCAGCAGCCCCACGGGTAGCACAGATACGCAGTATTTT.

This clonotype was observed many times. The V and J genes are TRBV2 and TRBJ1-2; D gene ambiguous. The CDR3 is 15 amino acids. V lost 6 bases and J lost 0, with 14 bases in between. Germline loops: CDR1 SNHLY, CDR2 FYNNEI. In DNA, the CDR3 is TGTGCCAGCAGCCCTGAGGGCAAACCTAACTATGGCTACACCTTC. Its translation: CASSPEGKPNYGYTF.

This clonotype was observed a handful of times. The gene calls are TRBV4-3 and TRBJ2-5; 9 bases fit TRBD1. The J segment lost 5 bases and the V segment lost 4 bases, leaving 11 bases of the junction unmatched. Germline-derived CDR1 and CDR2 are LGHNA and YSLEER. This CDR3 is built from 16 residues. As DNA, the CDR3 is TGCGCCAGCAGCCCTTACGGACAGGGGAGGTCGGAGACCCAGTACTTC. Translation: CASSPYGQGRSETQYF.

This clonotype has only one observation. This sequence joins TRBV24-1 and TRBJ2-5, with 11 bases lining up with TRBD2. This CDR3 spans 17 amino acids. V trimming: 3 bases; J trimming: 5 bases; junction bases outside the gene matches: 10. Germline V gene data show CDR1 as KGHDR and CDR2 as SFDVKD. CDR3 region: CATSDRLVAGGSETQYF. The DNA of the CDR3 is TGTGCCACCAGTGATCGTCTAGTAGCGGGGGGGTCGGAGACCCAGTACTTC.

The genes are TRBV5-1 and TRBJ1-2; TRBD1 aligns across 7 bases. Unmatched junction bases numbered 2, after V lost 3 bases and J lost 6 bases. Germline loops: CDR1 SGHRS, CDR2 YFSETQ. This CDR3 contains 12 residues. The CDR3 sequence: CASSSDRDGYTF. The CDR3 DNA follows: TGCGCCAGCAGCTCCGACAGGGATGGCTACACCTTC. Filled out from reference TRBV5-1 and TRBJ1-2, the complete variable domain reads KAGVTQTPRYLIKTRGQQVTLSCSPISGHRSVSWYQQTPGQGLQFLFEYFSETQRNKGNFPGRFSGRQFSNSRSEMNVSTLELGDSALYLCASSSDRDGYTFGSGTRLTVV.

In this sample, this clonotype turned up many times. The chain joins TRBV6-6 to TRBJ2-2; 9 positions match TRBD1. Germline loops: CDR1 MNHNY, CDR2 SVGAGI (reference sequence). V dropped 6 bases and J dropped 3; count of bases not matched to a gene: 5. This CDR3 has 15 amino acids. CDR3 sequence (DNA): TGTGCCAGCAGCTTACAGGGGGCATACACCGGGGAGCTGTTTTTT. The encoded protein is CASSLQGAYTGELFF.

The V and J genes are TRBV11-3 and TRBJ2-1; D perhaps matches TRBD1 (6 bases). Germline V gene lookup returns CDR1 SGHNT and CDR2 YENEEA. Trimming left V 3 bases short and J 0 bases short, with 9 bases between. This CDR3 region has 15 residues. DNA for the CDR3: TGTGCCAGCAGCTTTGGGGGCGGCTCCTACAATGAGCAGTTCTTC. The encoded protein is CASSFGGGSYNEQFF. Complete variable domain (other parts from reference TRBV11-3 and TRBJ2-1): EAGVVQSPRYKIIEKKQPVAFWCNPISGHNTLYWYLQNLGQGPELLIRYENEEAVDDSQLPKDRFSAERLKGVDSTLKIQPAELGDSAVYLCASSFGGGSYNEQFFGPGTRLTVL.

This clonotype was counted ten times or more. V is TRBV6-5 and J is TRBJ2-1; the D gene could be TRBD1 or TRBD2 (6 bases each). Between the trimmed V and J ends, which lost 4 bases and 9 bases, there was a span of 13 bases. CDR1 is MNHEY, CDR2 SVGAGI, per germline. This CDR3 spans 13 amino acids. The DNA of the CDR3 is TGTGCCAGCAGTTCCAGGTGGGGGGCTGAGCAGTTCTTC. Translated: CASSSRWGAEQFF.

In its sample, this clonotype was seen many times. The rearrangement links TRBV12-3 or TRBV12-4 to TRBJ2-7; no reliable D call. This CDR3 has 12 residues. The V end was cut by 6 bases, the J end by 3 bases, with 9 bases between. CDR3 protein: CASRRADYEQYF. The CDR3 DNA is TGTGCCAGCAGGCGCGCGGACTACGAGCAGTACTTC.

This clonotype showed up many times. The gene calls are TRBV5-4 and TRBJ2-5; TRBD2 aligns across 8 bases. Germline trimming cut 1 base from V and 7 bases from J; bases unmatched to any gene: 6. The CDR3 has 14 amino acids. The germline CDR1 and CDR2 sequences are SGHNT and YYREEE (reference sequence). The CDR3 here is CASSLPSGSLTQYF. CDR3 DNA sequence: TGTGCCAGCAGCTTGCCCAGCGGGAGTCTGACCCAGTACTTC.

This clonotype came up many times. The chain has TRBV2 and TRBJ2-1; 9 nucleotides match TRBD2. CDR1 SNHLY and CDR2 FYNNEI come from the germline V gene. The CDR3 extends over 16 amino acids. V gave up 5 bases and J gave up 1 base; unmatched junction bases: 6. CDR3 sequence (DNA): TGTGCCAGCAGTCCCCAGACTAGCGGATCCTACAATGAGCAGTTCTTC. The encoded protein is CASSPQTSGSYNEQFF.

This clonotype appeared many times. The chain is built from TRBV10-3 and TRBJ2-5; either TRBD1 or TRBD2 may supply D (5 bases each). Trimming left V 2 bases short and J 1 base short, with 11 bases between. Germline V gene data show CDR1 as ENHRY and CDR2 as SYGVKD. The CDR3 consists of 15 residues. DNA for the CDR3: TGTGCCATCAGTGAGATCAAGGGACCCCAAGAGACCCAGTACTTC. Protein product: CAISEIKGPQETQYF.

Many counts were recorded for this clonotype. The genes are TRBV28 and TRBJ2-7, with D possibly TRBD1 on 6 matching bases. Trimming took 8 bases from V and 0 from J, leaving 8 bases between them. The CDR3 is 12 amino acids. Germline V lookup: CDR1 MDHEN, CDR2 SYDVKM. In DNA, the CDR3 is TGTGCCAGCGGACAGAACTCCTACGAGCAGTACTTC. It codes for CASGQNSYEQYF.